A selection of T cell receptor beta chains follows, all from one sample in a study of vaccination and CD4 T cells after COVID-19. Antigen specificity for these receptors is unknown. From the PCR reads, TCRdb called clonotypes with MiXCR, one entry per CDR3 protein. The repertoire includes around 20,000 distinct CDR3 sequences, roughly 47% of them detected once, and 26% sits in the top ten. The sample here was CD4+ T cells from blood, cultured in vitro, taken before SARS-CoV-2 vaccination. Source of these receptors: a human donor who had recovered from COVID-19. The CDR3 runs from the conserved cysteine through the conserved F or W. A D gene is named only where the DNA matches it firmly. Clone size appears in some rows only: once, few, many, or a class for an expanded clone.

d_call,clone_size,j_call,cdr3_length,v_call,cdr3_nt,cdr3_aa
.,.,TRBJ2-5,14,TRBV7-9,TGTGCCAGCAGCTTGAGTATGGGACGAGAGACCCAGTACTTC,CASSLSMGRETQYF
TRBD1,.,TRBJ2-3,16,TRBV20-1,TGCAGTGCTAGAGCCCTGACAGGGGTCGGTGCAGATACGCAGTATTTT,CSARALTGVGADTQYF
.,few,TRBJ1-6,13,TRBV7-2,TGTGCCAGCAGCCAGAGGATTCATTCACCCCTCCACTTT,CASSQRIHSPLHF
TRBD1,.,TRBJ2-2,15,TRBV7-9,TGTGCCAGCAGCCAGGGGGCATCGAACACCGGGGAGCTGTTTTTT,CASSQGASNTGELFF
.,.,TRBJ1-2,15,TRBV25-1,TGTGCCAGCCGGGGAACAGGGAGGACCCAAAATGGCTACACCTTC,CASRGTGRTQNGYTF
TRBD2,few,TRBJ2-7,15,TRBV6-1,TGTGCCAGCAGCGACCGTGGACTAGCGGGATACGAGCAGTACTTC,CASSDRGLAGYEQYF
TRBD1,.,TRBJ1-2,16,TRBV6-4,TGTGCCAGCAGTGAGGAATGGGGGACAGGGGTCTATGGCTACACCTTC,CASSEEWGTGVYGYTF
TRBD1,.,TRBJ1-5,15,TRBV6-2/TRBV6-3,TGTGCCAGCAGTTACGGCCCAGGGGGAAATCAGCCCCAGCATTTT,CASSYGPGGNQPQHF
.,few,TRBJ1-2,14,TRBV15,TGTGCCACCAGCAGAGTAGATGCAGGGTATGGCTACACCTTC,CATSRVDAGYGYTF
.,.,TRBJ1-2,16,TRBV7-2,TGTGCCAGCAGCTTAGGAGGGGGGGGATTTCCCCATGGCTACACCTTC,CASSLGGGGFPHGYTF
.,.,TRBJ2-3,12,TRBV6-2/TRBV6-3,TGTGCCATGGGCGCAGGCACAGATACGCAGTATTTT,CAMGAGTDTQYF
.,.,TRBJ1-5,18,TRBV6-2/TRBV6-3,TGTGCCAGCAGTTACTCGACGGGGATGGTTGGGGAATCAGCCCCCCAGCATTTT,CASSYSTGMVGESAPQHF
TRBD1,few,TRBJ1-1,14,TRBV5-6,TGTGCCAGCAGCCAAGGACAGGGGGAGACTGAAGCTTTCTTT,CASSQGQGETEAFF
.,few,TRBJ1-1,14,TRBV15,TGTGCCACCAGCAGAGAGGGCCAGGGCACTGAAGCTTTCTTT,CATSREGQGTEAFF
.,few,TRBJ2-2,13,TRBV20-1,TGCAGTGCGCCAACTAGCCACACCGGGGAGCTGTTTTTT,CSAPTSHTGELFF
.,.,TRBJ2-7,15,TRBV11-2,TGTGCCAGCAGCTTAGATCTACAGGGATCGCGCGTGAAGTACTTC,CASSLDLQGSRVKYF
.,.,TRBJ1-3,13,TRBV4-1,TGCGCCAGCAGTCGGAGCTCTGGAAACACCATATATTTT,CASSRSSGNTIYF
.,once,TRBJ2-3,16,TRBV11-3,TGTGCCAGCAGTTCCGGGACCCCCGGGGGCACAGATACGCAGTATTTT,CASSSGTPGGTDTQYF
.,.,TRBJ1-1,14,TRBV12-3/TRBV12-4,TGTGCCAGCAGTTTAAAACGGGGGGACACTGAAGCTTTCTTT,CASSLKRGDTEAFF
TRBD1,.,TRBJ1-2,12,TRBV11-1,TGTGCCAGCAGCTTCGGACAGGGGCCGTACACCTTC,CASSFGQGPYTF
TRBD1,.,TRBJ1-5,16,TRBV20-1,TGCAGTGCTAGAGAAGGGCAGGGGGTAAGCAATCAGCCCCAGCATTTT,CSAREGQGVSNQPQHF
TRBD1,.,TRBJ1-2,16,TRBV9,TGTGCCAGCAGCCCCGACCTGGCAGGGGGCTTTTCTGGCTACACCTTC,CASSPDLAGGFSGYTF
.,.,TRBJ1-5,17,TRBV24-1,TGTGCCACCAGTGACTCTAAAACCGCGAGTTATTATCAGCCCCAGCATTTT,CATSDSKTASYYQPQHF
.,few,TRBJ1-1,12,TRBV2,TGTGCCAGCAGCGACAGGAACACTGAAGCTTTCTTT,CASSDRNTEAFF
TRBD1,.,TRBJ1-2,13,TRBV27,TGTGCCAGCAGATATAGGACAGGGATCGGCTACACCTTC,CASRYRTGIGYTF
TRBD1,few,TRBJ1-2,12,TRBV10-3,TGTGCCATCACCACAGGGGCCGATGGCTACACCTTC,CAITTGADGYTF
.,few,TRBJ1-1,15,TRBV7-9,TGTGCCAGCAGCTCGATAGGGGGGCTGGGCACTGAAGCTTTCTTT,CASSSIGGLGTEAFF
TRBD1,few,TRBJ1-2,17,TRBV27,TGTGCCAGCAGCCACAGGGGGGGGCCCCGAGTAAGGAGAGGCTACACCTTC,CASSHRGGPRVRRGYTF
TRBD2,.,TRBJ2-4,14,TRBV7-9,TGTGCCAGCAGCCCGGGACTAGCGGAAAACATTCAGTACTTC,CASSPGLAENIQYF